The subject of this entry is one TCR beta chain. Its matching antigen is unknown. The data belong to a study of Tregs in tolerant kidney transplant recipients. Study-level findings and limits: Some patients' samples used different primers over time, so nucleotide sequences weren't comparable. Tolerant patients' donor-specific Tregs expanded beyond overall Tregs, suggesting antigen-driven growth.

Unstimulated Tregs (CD4+CD25+CD127-) and CD4+CD25- non-Tregs were sorted from PBMCs. An overnight rest at 37°C with approximately 210 IU/ml IL-2 preceded regulatory T cell sorting from thawed PBMCs. Sequenced by immunoSEQ multiplex PCR; TCRdb stores in-frame clones only, minus some. This sample has just under 65,000 clones, with 95% to 98% found just once. Trimming removed 3 bases from V and 7 bases from J; junction bases left unmatched: 2. CDR1 and CDR2 (germline): LNHNV, YYDKDF (reference sequence). CDR3 size: 13 residues. This TCR derives from a human donor who received a combined kidney and bone marrow transplant. This specimen was Tregs from blood, taken before the transplant. The V call is TRBV15, the J call TRBJ1-4, with 7 bases that match TRBD1. CDR3 in amino acids: CATSRRTGEKLFF. The DNA for the CDR3 is TGTGCCACCAGCAGGAGGACAGGTGAAAAACTGTTTTTT.